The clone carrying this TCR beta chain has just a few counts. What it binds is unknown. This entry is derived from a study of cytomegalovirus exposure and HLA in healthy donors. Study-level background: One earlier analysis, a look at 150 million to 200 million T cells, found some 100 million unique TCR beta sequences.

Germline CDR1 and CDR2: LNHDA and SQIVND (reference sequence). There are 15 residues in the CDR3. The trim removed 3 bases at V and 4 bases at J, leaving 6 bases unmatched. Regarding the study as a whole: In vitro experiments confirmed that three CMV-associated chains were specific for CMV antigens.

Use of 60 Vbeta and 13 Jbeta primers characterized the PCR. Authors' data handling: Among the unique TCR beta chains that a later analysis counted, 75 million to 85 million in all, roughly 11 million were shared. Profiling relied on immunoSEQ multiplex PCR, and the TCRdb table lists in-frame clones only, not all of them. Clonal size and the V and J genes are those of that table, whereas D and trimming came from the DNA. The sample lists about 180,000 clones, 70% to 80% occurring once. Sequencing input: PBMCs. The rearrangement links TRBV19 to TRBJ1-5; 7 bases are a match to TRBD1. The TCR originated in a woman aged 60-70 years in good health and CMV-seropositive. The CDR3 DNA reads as TGTGCCAGTAGTATCCGACAGGGAGGAAATCAGCCCCAGCATTTT. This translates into CASSIRQGGNQPQHF.